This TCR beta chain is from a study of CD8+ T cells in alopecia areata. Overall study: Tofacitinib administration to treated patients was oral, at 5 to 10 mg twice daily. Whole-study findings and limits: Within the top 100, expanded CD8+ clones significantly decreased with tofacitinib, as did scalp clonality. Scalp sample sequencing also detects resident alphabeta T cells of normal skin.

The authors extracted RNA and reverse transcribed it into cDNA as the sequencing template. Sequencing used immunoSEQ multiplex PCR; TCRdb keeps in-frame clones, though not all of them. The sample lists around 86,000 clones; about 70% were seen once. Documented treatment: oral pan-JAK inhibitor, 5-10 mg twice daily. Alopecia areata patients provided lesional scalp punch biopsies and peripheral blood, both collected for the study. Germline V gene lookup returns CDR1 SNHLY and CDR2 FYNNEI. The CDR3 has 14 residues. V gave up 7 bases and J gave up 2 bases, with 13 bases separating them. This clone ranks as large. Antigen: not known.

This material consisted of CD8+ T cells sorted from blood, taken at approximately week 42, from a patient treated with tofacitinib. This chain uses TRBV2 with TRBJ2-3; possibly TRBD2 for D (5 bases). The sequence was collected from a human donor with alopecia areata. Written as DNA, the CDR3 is TGTGCCAGCACTACGGGGAATTACACAGATACGCAGTATTTT. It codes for CASTTGNYTDTQYF.